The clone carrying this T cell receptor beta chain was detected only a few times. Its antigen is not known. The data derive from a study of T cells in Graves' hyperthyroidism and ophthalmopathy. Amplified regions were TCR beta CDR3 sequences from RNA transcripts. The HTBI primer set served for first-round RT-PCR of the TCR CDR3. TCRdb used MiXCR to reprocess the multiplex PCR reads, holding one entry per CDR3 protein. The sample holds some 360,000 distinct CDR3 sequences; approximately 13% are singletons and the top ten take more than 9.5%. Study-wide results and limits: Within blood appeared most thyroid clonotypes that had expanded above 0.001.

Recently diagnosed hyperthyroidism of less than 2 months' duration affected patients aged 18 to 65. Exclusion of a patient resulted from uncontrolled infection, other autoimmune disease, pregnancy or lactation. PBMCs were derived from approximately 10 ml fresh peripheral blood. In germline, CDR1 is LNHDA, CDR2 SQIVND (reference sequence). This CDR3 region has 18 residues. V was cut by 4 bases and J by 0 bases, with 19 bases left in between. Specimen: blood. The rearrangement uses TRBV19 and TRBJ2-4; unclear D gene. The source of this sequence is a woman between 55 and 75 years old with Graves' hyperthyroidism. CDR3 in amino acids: CASSKAYTAGLAKNIQYF. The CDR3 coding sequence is TGTGCCAGTAGTAAAGCCTACACAGCTGGGCTAGCCAAAAACATTCAGTACTTC.